Sequencing of this TCR beta chain was carried out in a study of cytomegalovirus exposure and HLA in healthy donors. Germline CDR1 MNHNY, CDR2 SVGAGI (reference sequence). V lost 6 bases to trimming and J lost 7 bases; unmatched junction nucleotides: 11. The CDR3 is 14 amino acids. The PCR used 60 Vbeta and 13 Jbeta primers. Clones were sequenced by immunoSEQ multiplex PCR, and TCRdb holds only the in-frame ones, with some missing. There are about 94,000 clones in the sample; over 65% occur only once, and under 0.8% lies in the top ten. The clonotype comes from an older woman in good health and CMV-seronegative. The sample taken for sequencing was PBMCs. The gene calls are TRBV6-6 and TRBJ1-1, with 7 nucleotides matching TRBD1. As DNA, the CDR3 is TGTGCCAGCAGCCCTTCTCCGGGGGACAGTGAAGCTTTCTTT. It is translated as CASSPSPGDSEAFF.